These 13 T cell receptor beta chains were sequenced from one sample in a study of vaccination effects on CD4 cells after COVID-19. Pools of viral peptides were used by the ViraFEST assay to expand antigen-specific CD4+ T cells ahead of sequencing. Scientists isolated CD4+ T cells after a roughly 9-day culture period ended. SARS-CoV-2 infection was confirmed by PCR in the person between March and December 2020. Method: immunoSEQ multiplex PCR; TCRdb's copy keeps in-frame clones and lacks some. The sample has 35,000 to 45,000 clones; approximately 72% are singletons. Antigens of these TCRs are unknown. This specimen was CD4+ T cells from PBMCs cultured with HCoV-NL63 spike peptides, taken before COVID-19 vaccination. The receptors were sampled from a human donor who had a prior SARS-CoV-2 infection.

J is TRBJ2-1 and V is TRBV30; 8 positions agree with TRBD2. CDR3 length: 14 residues. The V gene end was trimmed by 2 bases and the J gene end by 8 bases; junction bases not matched to a gene: 8. Looked up from germline, CDR1 is GTSNPN and CDR2 is SVGIG (reference sequence). The CDR3 sequence: CAWSQAGAFDEQFF. CDR3 DNA: TGTGCCTGGAGTCAAGCGGGGGCCTTCGATGAGCAGTTCTTC. The full variable domain, with the rest looked up from reference TRBV30 and TRBJ2-1, is SQTIHQWPATLVQPVGSPLSLECTVEGTSNPNLYWYRQAAGRGLQLLFYSVGIGQISSEVPQNLSASRPQDRQFILSSKKLLLSDSGFYLCAWSQAGAFDEQFFGPGTRLTVL.

This chain links TRBV7-6 with TRBJ2-3, with 7 bases matching TRBD2. V lost 0 bases and J lost 3; bases outside the gene matches: 6. Per germline, CDR1 SGHVS and CDR2 FNYEAQ. CDR3 length: 16 residues. The CDR3 region is CASSLAFGTTTDTQYF. For the CDR3, the DNA is TGTGCCAGCAGCTTAGCATTTGGGACTACAACAGATACGCAGTATTTT.

The chain joins TRBV3-1 (or the pseudogene TRBV3-2) to TRBJ2-7, with 7 bases matching TRBD1. J was trimmed by 1 base and V by 6 bases; bases with no gene match: 3. CDR1 and CDR2 from the germline V gene are LGHDT and YNNKEL (reference sequence). This CDR3 is built from 13 residues. The chain's CDR3 is CASRRQGSYEQYF. CDR3 nucleotide sequence: TGTGCCAGCAGAAGACAGGGATCCTACGAGCAGTACTTC.

This clone was observed a few times. The chain couples TRBV19 to TRBJ2-1; tentative D call: TRBD2 (6 bases). Germline V gene data show CDR1 as LNHDA and CDR2 as SQIVND (reference sequence). The CDR3 is 16 residues long. V was pared by 3 bases and J by 4 bases, with 16 bases between. The CDR3 DNA follows: TGTGCCAGTAGTATCAATCTTAGCGGCCGATACAATGAGCAGTTCTTC. Translated, it gives CASSINLSGRYNEQFF.

J is TRBJ2-7 and V is TRBV7-2, with TRBD2 identical over 7 bases. Germline-derived CDR1 and CDR2 are SGHTA and FQGNSA. The CDR3 is 15 residues long. Losses at the gene ends were 5 bases for V and 3 bases for J; bases not matched to a gene: 10. For the CDR3, the DNA is TGTGCCAGCAGCCGGCAGTCTGGCGGGAGCTACGAGCAGTACTTC. It translates to CASSRQSGGSYEQYF.

This chain uses TRBV9 with TRBJ2-3; 7 nucleotides align to TRBD2. The ends lost 1 base at V and 0 bases at J; junction bases unmatched: 5. Looked up from germline, CDR1 is SGDLS and CDR2 is YYNGEE. There are 16 residues in the CDR3. CDR3 bases: TGTGCCAGCAGCGTAAGTCATAGCGGGAGCACAGATACGCAGTATTTT. Its translation: CASSVSHSGSTDTQYF.

The chain uses TRBV5-5 and TRBJ2-5; D might be TRBD1 (6 bases). Trimming took 4 bases from V and 2 from J, leaving 15 bases between them. The CDR3 runs 15 residues. The germline V gene has CDR1 SGHKS and CDR2 YYEKEE (reference sequence). CDR3 in amino acids: CASSEGQTNQETQYF. The DNA of the CDR3 is TGTGCCAGCAGCGAAGGACAGACTAATCAAGAGACCCAGTACTTC.

This rearrangement joins TRBV12-3 or TRBV12-4 to TRBJ1-1; tentatively, D is TRBD1 (6 bases). V lost 1 base, J lost 3 bases, and 6 bases lay in between. The CDR3 runs 13 residues. In DNA form, the CDR3 reads TGTGCCAGCAGTTTAGACAGGGACACTGAAGCTTTCTTT. Its translation: CASSLDRDTEAFF.

The chain joins TRBV19 to TRBJ2-2, with D unclear. The CDR3 is made up of 16 amino acids. Germline CDR1 reads LNHDA; CDR2 reads SQIVND (reference sequence). Deletions cut 7 bases from V and 7 bases from J, with 22 bases between. CDR3 sequence (DNA): TGTGCCAGTACCACTCGGGCAATCCAAGGGTACGGGGAGCTGTTTTTT. Translated, it gives CASTTRAIQGYGELFF.

Remarks on this clone: One junction end does not reproduce the germline sequence, and a read error may be involved. The chain uses TRBV7-3 and TRBJ1-2; D is unresolved. CDR1 SGHTA and CDR2 FQGTGA come from the germline V gene. CDR3 length: 15 amino acids. In DNA form, the CDR3 reads TGCCAGCAGCTGTGTTGGGAAGAAACTAACTATGGCTACACCTTC. As protein: CQQLCWEETNYGYTF.

The chain links TRBV5-1 to TRBJ1-2; no clear D. Germline loops: CDR1 SGHRS, CDR2 YFSETQ. The CDR3 spans 13 residues. Trimming left V 2 bases short and J 8 bases short, with 13 bases between. CDR3 in DNA: TGCGCCAGCAGCTTAGGCGGAATTGGGGGCTACACCTTC. Translating it yields CASSLGGIGGYTF.

This chain links TRBV24-1 with TRBJ2-3; D might be TRBD2 (6 bases). Germline-derived CDR1 and CDR2 are KGHDR and SFDVKD. CDR3 size: 16 residues. Deletions cut 4 bases from V and 2 bases from J, with 15 bases between. For the CDR3, the DNA is TGTGCCACCAGTGACTCTTTGCGGGGTGACACAGATACGCAGTATTTT. Amino acids: CATSDSLRGDTDTQYF.

The sample holds one count of this clone. CDR3 in DNA: TGTGCCAGCAGCTTCCACAGGGGAACAGGAAACACCATATATTTT. Encoded protein: CASSFHRGTGNTIYF. The chain joins TRBV13 to TRBJ1-3; 7 nucleotides agree with TRBD1. The CDR3 totals 15 residues. V was clipped by 3 bases and J by 4 bases; unmatched bases: 6. Germline V lookup: CDR1 PRHDT, CDR2 FYEKMQ (reference sequence). Together with reference TRBV13 and TRBJ1-3, the CDR3 gives the full variable domain: AAGVIQSPRHLIKEKRETATLKCYPIPRHDTVYWYQQGPGQDPQFLISFYEKMQSDKGSIPDRFSAQQFSDYHSELNMSSLELGDSALYFCASSFHRGTGNTIYFGEGSWLTVV.